The 6 T cell receptor beta chains reported below all come from one sample, sequenced in a study of T-cell memory formation after mild COVID-19. From the 5' RACE reads, TCRdb called clonotypes with MiXCR, one entry per CDR3 protein. The data show under 650,000 distinct CDR3 sequences, more than 15% seen once. Specimen: PBMCs or a T cell subset sorted from them (not recorded which). These receptors came from an adult woman who had mild COVID-19 (a few samples of this study predate the infection). Cell type and time point are not known.

This clonotype was seen more than once but under ten times. The germline gene is not matched at one end of the junction; a read error may be the cause. The chain is built from TRBV7-9 and TRBJ2-5; 12 bases map to TRBD2. This CDR3 is 15 amino acids long. Germline lookup yields CDR1 SEHNR and CDR2 FQNEAQ (reference sequence). Here the CDR3 reads CASSTGLAGTLSPHF. The CDR3 DNA reads TGTGCCAGCAGCACCGGACTAGCGGGGACCCTCTCCCCCCACTTC.

This clonotype was recorded many times. The chain carries TRBV5-1 and TRBJ2-5; TRBD1 or TRBD2 may be the D gene (6 bases each). This CDR3 region has 14 residues. CDR1 is SGHRS, CDR2 YFSETQ, per germline. The V end was cut by 0 bases, the J end by 4 bases, with 10 bases between. DNA of the CDR3: TGCGCCAGCAGCTTGGTCGGGGGCCGAGAGACCCAGTACTTC. As protein: CASSLVGGRETQYF.

The chain joins TRBV3-1 to TRBJ2-1; 7 bases fit TRBD2. The CDR3 is made up of 18 amino acids. V shed 1 base, J shed 9 bases, and the junction held 18 bases outside the gene matches. The germline V gene encodes CDR1 LGHDT and CDR2 YNNKEL (reference sequence). This CDR3 is CASSQVSSGPSRRGEQFF. DNA for the CDR3: TGTGCCAGCAGCCAAGTGTCTAGCGGCCCATCAAGACGTGGTGAGCAGTTCTTC.

The chain is built from TRBV27 and TRBJ2-3; D assignment may be TRBD1 or TRBD2 (5 bases each). The V and J ends lost 4 bases and 4 bases respectively, with 15 bases between them. CDR1 is MNHEY, CDR2 SMNVEV, per germline (reference sequence). There are 15 residues in the CDR3. The CDR3 coding sequence is TGTGCCAGCAGTTCGCAGGGCCCGAGGGCAGATACGCAGTATTTT. Translation gives CASSSQGPRADTQYF.

Only a few counts were recorded for this clonotype. The V and J genes are TRBV9 and TRBJ1-2, with a weak D call TRBD1 (6 bases). The CDR3 runs to 15 residues. Germline V CDR1 and CDR2: SGDLS, YYNGEE. Trimming left V 2 bases short and J 6 bases short, with 17 bases between. Written as DNA, the CDR3 is TGTGCCAGCAGCGTTGGTTTTGGGGGCGAGGATGGCTACACCTTC. This encodes CASSVGFGGEDGYTF.

This clonotype was counted at least ten times. The rearrangement links TRBV7-3 to TRBJ2-3, with D hard to call. This CDR3 contains 13 residues. The V end lost 6 bases, the J end lost 6 bases, and 13 bases lay between the germline ends. Germline assignment: CDR1 SGHTA and CDR2 FQGTGA. The CDR3: CASRRSLGDTQYF. The CDR3 coding sequence is TGTGCCAGCAGGCGGTCGTTAGGGGATACGCAGTATTTT.